The clone carrying this T cell receptor beta chain was seen many times. This record belongs to a study of T cells after yellow fever vaccination. Study-wide background: CD3, CD45RA, CCR7 and CD95 staining defined sorted EM, EMRA, CM and Tscm cells. Whole-study findings and limits: Most primary-vaccination clones reappeared after the booster (less than 98% CD4, about 90% CD8).

TCRdb recomputed calls from the 5' RACE reads with MiXCR, one row per CDR3 protein. The profile shows 12,000 or so distinct CDR3 sequences, around 5.4% of them singletons. Sequencing used PBMCs, either bulk or a sorted T-cell subset (CD4+, CD8+, memory, or dextramer-sorted; not recorded which), obtained on the day of the yellow fever booster vaccination. The TCR originated in a man younger than 45 who received the YFV17D yellow fever vaccine.

In DNA, the CDR3 is TGTGCCAGCAGTTCGAATCCCGGGACAGATGGGGCCGGGGAGCTGTTTTTT. This translates into CASSSNPGTDGAGELFF. The chain is built from TRBV12-3 or TRBV12-4 and TRBJ2-2; 7 bases are a match to TRBD1. The CDR3 extends over 17 amino acids. V lost 4 bases, J lost 6 bases, and 14 bases stayed unmatched.